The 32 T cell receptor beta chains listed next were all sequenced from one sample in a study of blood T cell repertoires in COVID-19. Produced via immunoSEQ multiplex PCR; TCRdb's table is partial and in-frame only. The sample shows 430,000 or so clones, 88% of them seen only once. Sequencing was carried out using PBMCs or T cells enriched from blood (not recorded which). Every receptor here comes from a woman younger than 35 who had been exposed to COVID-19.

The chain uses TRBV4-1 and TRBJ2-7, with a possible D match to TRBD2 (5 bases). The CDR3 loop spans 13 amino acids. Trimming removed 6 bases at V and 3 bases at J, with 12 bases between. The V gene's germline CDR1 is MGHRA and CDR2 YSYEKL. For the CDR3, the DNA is TGCGCCAGCAGTCGCGAGGGTAGCTACGAGCAGTACTTC. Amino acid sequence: CASSREGSYEQYF.

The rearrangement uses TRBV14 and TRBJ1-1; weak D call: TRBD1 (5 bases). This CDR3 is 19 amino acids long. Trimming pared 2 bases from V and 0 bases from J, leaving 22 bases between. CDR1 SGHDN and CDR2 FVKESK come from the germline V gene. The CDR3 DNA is TGTGCCAGCAGCCAACGGTGGCTTTCGCGGGGACGTTTGAACACTGAAGCTTTCTTT. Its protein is CASSQRWLSRGRLNTEAFF.

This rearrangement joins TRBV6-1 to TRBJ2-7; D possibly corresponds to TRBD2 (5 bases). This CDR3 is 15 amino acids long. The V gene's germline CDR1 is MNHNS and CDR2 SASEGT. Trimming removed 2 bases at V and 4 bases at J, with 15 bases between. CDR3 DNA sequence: TGTGCCAGCAGTGAATCGGGGTTACTTCTGTACGAGCAGTACTTC. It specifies CASSESGLLLYEQYF.

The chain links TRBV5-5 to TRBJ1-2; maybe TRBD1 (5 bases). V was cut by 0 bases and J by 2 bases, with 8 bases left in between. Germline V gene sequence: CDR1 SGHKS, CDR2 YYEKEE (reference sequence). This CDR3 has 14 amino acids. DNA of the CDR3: TGTGCCAGCAGCTTGGGCGCAGGGAACTATGGCTACACCTTC. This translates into CASSLGAGNYGYTF.

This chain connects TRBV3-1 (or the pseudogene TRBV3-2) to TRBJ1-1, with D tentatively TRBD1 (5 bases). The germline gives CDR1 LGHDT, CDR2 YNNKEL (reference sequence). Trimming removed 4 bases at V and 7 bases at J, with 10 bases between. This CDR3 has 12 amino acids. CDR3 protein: CASSLTAGEAFF. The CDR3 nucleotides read TGTGCCAGCAGCCTGACAGCGGGTGAAGCTTTCTTT.

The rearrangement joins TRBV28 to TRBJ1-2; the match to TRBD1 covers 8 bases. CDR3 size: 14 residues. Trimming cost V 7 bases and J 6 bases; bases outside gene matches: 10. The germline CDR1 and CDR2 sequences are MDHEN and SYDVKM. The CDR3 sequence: CASTTSRGLDGYTF. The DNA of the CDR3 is TGTGCCAGCACCACGAGCAGGGGGCTTGATGGCTACACCTTC.

This chain's CDR3 is CSTTGQFSYEQYF. As DNA, the CDR3 is TGCAGCACAACAGGACAATTCTCCTACGAGCAGTACTTC. The V call is TRBV29-1, the J call TRBJ2-7, with D perhaps TRBD1 (5 bases). Trimming shortened V by 8 bases and J by 0 bases, and 14 bases separated the two germline ends. Germline V CDR1 and CDR2: SQVTM, ANQGSEA. The CDR3 length is 13 residues.

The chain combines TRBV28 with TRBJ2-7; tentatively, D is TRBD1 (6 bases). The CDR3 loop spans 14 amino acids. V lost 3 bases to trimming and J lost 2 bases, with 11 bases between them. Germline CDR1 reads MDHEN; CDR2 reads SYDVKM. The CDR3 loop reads CASSLGQGPYEQYF. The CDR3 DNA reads TGTGCCAGCAGTTTGGGGCAGGGGCCCTACGAGCAGTACTTC.

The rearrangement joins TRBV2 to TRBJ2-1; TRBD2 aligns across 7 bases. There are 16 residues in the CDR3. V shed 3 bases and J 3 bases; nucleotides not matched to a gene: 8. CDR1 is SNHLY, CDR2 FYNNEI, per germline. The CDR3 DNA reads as TGTGCCAGCAGTGATGCGGCTAGCGGAAACTACAATGAGCAGTTCTTC. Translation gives CASSDAASGNYNEQFF.

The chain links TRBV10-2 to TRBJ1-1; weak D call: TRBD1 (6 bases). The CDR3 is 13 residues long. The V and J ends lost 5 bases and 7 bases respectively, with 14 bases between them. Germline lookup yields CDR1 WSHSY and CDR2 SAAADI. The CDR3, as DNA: TGCGCCAGCAGTAGCCTGGGGGCGAATGAAGCTTTCTTT. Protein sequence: CASSSLGANEAFF.

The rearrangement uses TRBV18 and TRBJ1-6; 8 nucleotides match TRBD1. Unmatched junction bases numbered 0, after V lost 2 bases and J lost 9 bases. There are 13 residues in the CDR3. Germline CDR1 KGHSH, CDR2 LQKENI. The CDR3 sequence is CASSPGQGSPLHF. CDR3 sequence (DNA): TGTGCCAGCTCACCAGGACAGGGTTCACCCCTCCACTTT.

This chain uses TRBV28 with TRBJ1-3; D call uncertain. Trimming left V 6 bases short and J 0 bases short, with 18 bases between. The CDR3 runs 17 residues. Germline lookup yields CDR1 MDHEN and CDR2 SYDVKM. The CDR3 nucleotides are TGTGCCAGCAGACCCCTCGAACAAACGCACTCTGGAAACACCATATATTTT. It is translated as CASRPLEQTHSGNTIYF.

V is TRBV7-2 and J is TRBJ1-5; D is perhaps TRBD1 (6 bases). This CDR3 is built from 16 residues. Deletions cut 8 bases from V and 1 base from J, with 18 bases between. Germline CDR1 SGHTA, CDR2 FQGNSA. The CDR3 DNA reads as TGTGCCAGCGGCATTAGGGGGGGGCCAAGCAATCAGCCCCAGCATTTT. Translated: CASGIRGGPSNQPQHF.

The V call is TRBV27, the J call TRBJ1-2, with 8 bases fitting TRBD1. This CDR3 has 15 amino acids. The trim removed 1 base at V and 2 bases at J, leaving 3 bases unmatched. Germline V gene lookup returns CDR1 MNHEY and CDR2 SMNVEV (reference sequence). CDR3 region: CASSLYRTGNYGYTF. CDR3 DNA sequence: TGTGCCAGCAGTTTATACCGGACAGGGAACTATGGCTACACCTTC.

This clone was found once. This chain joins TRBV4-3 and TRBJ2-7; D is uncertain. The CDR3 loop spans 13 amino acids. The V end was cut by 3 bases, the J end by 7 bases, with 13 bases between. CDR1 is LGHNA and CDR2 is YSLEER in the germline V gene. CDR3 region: CASSQGPVEEQYF. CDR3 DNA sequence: TGCGCCAGCAGCCAGGGCCCCGTTGAGGAGCAGTACTTC.

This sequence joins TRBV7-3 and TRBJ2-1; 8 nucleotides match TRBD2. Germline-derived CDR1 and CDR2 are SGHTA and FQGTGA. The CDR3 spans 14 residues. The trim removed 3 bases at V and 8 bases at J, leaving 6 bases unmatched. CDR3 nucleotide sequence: TGTGCCAGCAGCTTGTCCGGGGGGGCCTATGAGCAGTTCTTC. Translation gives CASSLSGGAYEQFF.

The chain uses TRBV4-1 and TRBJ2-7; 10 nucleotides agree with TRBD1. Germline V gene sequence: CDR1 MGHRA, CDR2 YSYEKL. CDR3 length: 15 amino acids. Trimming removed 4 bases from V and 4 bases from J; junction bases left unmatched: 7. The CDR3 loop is CASSPSTGGKYEQYF. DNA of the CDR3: TGCGCCAGCAGCCCTTCGACAGGGGGCAAATACGAGCAGTACTTC.

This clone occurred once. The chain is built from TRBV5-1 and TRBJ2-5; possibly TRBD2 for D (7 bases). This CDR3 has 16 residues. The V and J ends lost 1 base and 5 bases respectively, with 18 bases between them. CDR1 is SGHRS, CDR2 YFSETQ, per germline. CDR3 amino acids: CASSLPGGGQGETQYF. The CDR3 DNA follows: TGCGCCAGCAGCTTGCCTGGCGGGGGCCAGGGCGAGACCCAGTACTTC.

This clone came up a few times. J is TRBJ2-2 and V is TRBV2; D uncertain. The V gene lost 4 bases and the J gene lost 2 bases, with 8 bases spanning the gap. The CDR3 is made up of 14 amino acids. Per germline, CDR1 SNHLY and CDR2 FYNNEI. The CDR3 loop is CASSVSYNTGELFF. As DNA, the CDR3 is TGTGCCAGCAGTGTTTCCTACAACACCGGGGAGCTGTTTTTT.

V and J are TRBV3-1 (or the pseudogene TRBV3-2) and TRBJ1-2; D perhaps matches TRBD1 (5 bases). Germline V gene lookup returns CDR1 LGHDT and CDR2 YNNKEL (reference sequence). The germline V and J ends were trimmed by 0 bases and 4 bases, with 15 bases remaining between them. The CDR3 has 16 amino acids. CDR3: CASSQEAGGRLYGYTF. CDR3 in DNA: TGTGCCAGCAGCCAAGAGGCCGGGGGTAGACTCTATGGCTACACCTTC.

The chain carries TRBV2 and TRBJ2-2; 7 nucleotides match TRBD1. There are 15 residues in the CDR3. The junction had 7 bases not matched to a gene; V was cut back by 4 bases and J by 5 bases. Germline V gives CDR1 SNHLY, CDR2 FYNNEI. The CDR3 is CASSGQGMRTGELFF. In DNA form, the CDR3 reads TGTGCCAGCAGTGGACAGGGAATGAGAACCGGGGAGCTGTTTTTT.

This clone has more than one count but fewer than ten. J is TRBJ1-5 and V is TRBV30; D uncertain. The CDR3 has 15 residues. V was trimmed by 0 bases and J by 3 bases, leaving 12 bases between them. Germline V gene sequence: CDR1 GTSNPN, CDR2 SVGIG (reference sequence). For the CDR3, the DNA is TGTGCCTGGAGTGTATCCGGGTTCAACAATCAGCCCCAGCATTTT. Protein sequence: CAWSVSGFNNQPQHF.

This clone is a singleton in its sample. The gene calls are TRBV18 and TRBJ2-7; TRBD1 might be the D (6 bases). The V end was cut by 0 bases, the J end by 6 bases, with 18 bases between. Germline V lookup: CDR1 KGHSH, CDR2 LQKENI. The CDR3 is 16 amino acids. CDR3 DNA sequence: TGTGCCAGCTCACCACCCGACGGCCCAGGGGCACTCGAGCAGTACTTC. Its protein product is CASSPPDGPGALEQYF.

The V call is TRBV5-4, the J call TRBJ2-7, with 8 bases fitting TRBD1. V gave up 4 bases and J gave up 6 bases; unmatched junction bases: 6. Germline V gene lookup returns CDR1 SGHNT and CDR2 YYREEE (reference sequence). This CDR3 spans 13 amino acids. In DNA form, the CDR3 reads TGTGCCAGCAGCCCGGGACAGGAGGTCGAGCAGTACTTC. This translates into CASSPGQEVEQYF.

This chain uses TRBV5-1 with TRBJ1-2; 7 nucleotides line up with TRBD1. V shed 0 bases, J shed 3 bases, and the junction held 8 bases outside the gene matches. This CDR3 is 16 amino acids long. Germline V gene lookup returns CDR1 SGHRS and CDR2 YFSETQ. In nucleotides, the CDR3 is TGCGCCAGCAGCTTGGGCGGGACAGCCCAGCACTATGGCTACACCTTC. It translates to CASSLGGTAQHYGYTF.

This chain's CDR3 is CASSEQGRGSPLHF. In DNA, the CDR3 is TGTGCCAGCAGTGAACAGGGGCGCGGTTCACCCCTCCACTTT. The chain links TRBV2 to TRBJ1-6, with a possible D match to TRBD1 (6 bases). Germline V gene sequence: CDR1 SNHLY, CDR2 FYNNEI. This CDR3 has 14 residues. The ends were cut back, 2 bases at V and 9 bases at J, with 11 bases in the middle.

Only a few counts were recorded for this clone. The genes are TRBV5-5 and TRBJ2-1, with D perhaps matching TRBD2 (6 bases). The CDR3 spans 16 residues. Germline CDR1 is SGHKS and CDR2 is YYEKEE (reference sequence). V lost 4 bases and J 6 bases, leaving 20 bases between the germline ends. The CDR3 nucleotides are TGTGCCAGCAGCCGGGTCACAGCCCGCGGGGCCAATGAGCAGTTCTTC. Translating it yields CASSRVTARGANEQFF.

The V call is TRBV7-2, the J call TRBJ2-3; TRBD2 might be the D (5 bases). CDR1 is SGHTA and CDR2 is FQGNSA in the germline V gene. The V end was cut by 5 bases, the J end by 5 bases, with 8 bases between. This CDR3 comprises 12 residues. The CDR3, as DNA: TGTGCCAGCAGCCCGGGGAGAGATACGCAGTATTTT. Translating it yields CASSPGRDTQYF.

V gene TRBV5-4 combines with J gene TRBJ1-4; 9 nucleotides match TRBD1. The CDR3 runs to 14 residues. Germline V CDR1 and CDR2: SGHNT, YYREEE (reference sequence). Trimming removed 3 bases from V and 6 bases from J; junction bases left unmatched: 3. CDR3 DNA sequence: TGTGCCAGCAGCTCTACAGGGGGCGATGAAAAACTGTTTTTT. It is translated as CASSSTGGDEKLFF.

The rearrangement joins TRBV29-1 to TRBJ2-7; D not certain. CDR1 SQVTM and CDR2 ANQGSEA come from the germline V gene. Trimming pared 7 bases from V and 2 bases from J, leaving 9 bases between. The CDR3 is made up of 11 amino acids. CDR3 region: CSASETYEQYF. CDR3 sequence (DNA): TGCAGCGCCTCAGAAACCTACGAGCAGTACTTC.

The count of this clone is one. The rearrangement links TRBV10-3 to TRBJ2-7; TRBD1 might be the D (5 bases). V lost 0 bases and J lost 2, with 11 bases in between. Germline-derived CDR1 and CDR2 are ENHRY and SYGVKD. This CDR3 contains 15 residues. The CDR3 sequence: CAISESIGAPYEQYF. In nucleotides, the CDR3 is TGTGCCATCAGTGAGTCGATAGGGGCACCCTACGAGCAGTACTTC.

CDR3 nucleotides: TGTGCCAGCAGCACAAGCCCCCGGGGGAATACTGAAGCTTTCTTT. Translating gives CASSTSPRGNTEAFF. This rearrangement joins TRBV11-2 to TRBJ1-1; perhaps TRBD1 as D (5 bases). Germline loops: CDR1 SGHAT, CDR2 FQNNGV. There are 15 residues in the CDR3. V was clipped by 5 bases and J by 5 bases, with 18 bases between them.